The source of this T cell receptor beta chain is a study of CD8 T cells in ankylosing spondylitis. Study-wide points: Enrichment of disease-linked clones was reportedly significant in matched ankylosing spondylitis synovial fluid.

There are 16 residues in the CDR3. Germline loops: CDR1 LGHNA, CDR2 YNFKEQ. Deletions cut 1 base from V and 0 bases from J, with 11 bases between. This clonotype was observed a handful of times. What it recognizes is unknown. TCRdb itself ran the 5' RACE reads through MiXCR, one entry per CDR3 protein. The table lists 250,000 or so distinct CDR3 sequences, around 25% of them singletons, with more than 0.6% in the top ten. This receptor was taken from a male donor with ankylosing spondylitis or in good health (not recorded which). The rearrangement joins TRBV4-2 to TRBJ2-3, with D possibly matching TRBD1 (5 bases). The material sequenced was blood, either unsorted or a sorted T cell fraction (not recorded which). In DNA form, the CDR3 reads TGTGCCAGCAGCCAAGGGTGGACAACTAGCACAGATACGCAGTATTTT. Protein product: CASSQGWTTSTDTQYF.